This entry features one T cell receptor beta chain sequence. The sample comes from a study of blood T cell repertoires in COVID-19. Trimming cost V 6 bases and J 6 bases; bases outside gene matches: 4. Germline V gives CDR1 WNHNN, CDR2 SYGVQD (reference sequence). The CDR3 is 13 amino acids. Produced via immunoSEQ multiplex PCR; TCRdb's table is partial and in-frame only. The profile shows a few hundred thousand clones, roughly 92% of them singletons. Sequencing was carried out using PBMCs or T cells enriched from blood (not recorded which). V gene TRBV10-1 combines with J gene TRBJ2-7, with 11 bases matching TRBD1. This clonotype originated in a middle-aged woman who had been exposed to COVID-19. The CDR3 sequence: CASRPGQGVEQYF. The CDR3 bases are TGCGCCAGCAGACCGGGACAGGGGGTCGAGCAGTACTTC.